Sequencing of this TCR beta chain was carried out in a study of cytomegalovirus exposure and HLA in healthy donors. Study at large: About 79 million unique TCRs from HLA-typed donors were held in an early data release. Whole-study findings and limits: Presence/absence analyses rested on an assumption that sequencing depth was roughly uniform across donors. Previous analysis showed most TCR beta V segments were productive about 87% or about 30% of the time.

Every donor was a healthy person donating bone marrow. About this clone: Antigen: not known.

The junction had 12 bases not matched to a gene; V was cut back by 10 bases and J by 2 bases. This CDR3 is built from 15 residues. Germline CDR1 WNHNN, CDR2 SYGVQD (reference sequence). Both 60 Vbeta primers and 13 Jbeta primers went into the PCR. Assay: immunoSEQ multiplex PCR; the TCRdb copy retains only in-frame clones and omits some. In all, the sample yields 45,000 to 50,000 clones. V and J are TRBV10-1 and TRBJ2-3, with 7 bases lining up with TRBD2. This clonotype was sampled from a male donor in good health and CMV-seronegative. The specimen sequenced was PBMCs. CDR3 in amino acids: CATRAGPSHTDTQYF. CDR3 nucleotides: TGCGCCACCCGAGCGGGGCCCTCCCACACAGATACGCAGTATTTT.